This T cell receptor beta chain comes out of a study of blood T cell repertoires in COVID-19. Background on the study: The United States, Italy and Spain were the sources of the acute and convalescent COVID-19 samples.

Assay: immunoSEQ multiplex PCR; the TCRdb copy retains only in-frame clones and omits some. The sample holds hundreds of thousands of clones; 90% are singletons and the top ten take about 0.24%. CDR1 is MNHEY, CDR2 SMNVEV, per germline (reference sequence). Deletions cut 5 bases from V and 3 bases from J, with 16 bases between. CDR3 length: 15 residues. The specimen was peripheral blood. The TCR sequence derives from a woman aged 18 to 35 with acute or convalescent COVID-19. The chain couples TRBV27 to TRBJ1-2; no clear D. Written as DNA, the CDR3 is TGTGCCAGCAGTCCTACCGGCGGGATGTACTATGGCTACACCTTC. Encoded protein: CASSPTGGMYYGYTF.